The 9 T cell receptor beta chains below were found in one sample sequenced in a study of blood T cell repertoires in COVID-19. Measured with immunoSEQ multiplex PCR; TCRdb has only the in-frame clones, and not every one. The sample has about 150,000 clones, around 85% seen once. Sequencing was done on a sample of peripheral blood. The receptors here all came from a woman in her 40s with active or convalescent COVID-19.

The V call is TRBV2, the J call TRBJ2-5; TRBD2 agrees at 9 bases. Per germline, CDR1 SNHLY and CDR2 FYNNEI. The CDR3 is 17 residues long. The trim removed 2 bases at V and 7 bases at J, leaving 14 bases unmatched. The CDR3 loop is CASSERLAGIVWGTQYF. The CDR3, as DNA: TGTGCCAGCAGTGAACGGCTAGCGGGGATTGTCTGGGGGACCCAGTACTTC.

This clone occurred a few times. V usage is TRBV29-1 and J usage is TRBJ1-1, with a tentative D call TRBD1 (6 bases). Germline V gene data show CDR1 as SQVTM and CDR2 as ANQGSEA. V dropped 5 bases and J dropped 0 bases, with 19 bases sitting between them. The CDR3 has 16 residues. CDR3 DNA sequence: TGCAGCGTTTATGTTAGGACAGTTTTAATGAACACTGAAGCTTTCTTT. The encoded protein is CSVYVRTVLMNTEAFF.

As to this clone: At one boundary the junction diverges from the germline segment, which might be a read error. At the DNA level, this CDR3 is encoded by other sequences in the same sample as well. The chain carries TRBV27 and TRBJ2-1; 7 bases map to TRBD1. Germline V gene lookup returns CDR1 MNHEY and CDR2 SMNVEV (reference sequence). The CDR3 has 14 residues. The CDR3 DNA is TGCGCCAGCAGTTTATTACAGGGGTATGGTGAGCAGTTCTTC. Amino acid sequence: CASSLLQGYGEQFF.

The genes are TRBV28 and TRBJ1-1; 7 nucleotides align to TRBD1. V shed 5 bases, J shed 1 base, and the junction held 13 bases outside the gene matches. The CDR3 is made up of 17 amino acids. Germline V CDR1 and CDR2: MDHEN, SYDVKM. The CDR3: CASSPWGQLIENTEAFF. The DNA for the CDR3 is TGTGCCAGCAGTCCGTGGGGACAGCTGATAGAGAACACTGAAGCTTTCTTT.

The V and J genes are TRBV10-2 and TRBJ2-2; no clear D. The CDR3 has 14 amino acids. Trimming stripped 7 bases from V and 1 base from J, with 10 bases between. Germline V CDR1 and CDR2: WSHSY, SAAADI. In nucleotides, the CDR3 is TGCGCCAGCAACGGCAGGCTGAACACCGGGGAGCTGTTTTTT. Residues: CASNGRLNTGELFF.

This chain links TRBV10-3 with TRBJ1-5; 7 nucleotides agree with TRBD1. The CDR3 runs 13 residues. Germline trimming cut 5 bases from V and 4 bases from J; bases unmatched to any gene: 2. Per germline, CDR1 ENHRY and CDR2 SYGVKD. CDR3 protein: CAISPGQNQPQHF. The CDR3 DNA reads TGTGCCATCAGTCCGGGACAGAATCAGCCCCAGCATTTT.

V usage is TRBV28 and J usage is TRBJ1-1; TRBD1 agrees at 8 bases. In germline, CDR1 is MDHEN, CDR2 SYDVKM. The ends lost 5 bases at V and 4 bases at J; junction bases unmatched: 6. CDR3 length equals 14 residues. This CDR3 is CASSRWTGSTEAFF. CDR3 DNA: TGTGCCAGCAGTCGCTGGACAGGGAGCACTGAAGCTTTCTTT.

The chain recombines TRBV3-1 (or the pseudogene TRBV3-2) with TRBJ2-5; 14 positions match TRBD2. CDR1 is LGHDT, CDR2 YNNKEL, per germline (reference sequence). This CDR3 region has 15 residues. Trimming took 4 bases from V and 5 from J; bases not matched to a gene: 3. DNA of the CDR3: TGTGCCAGCAGCCCCGGGACTAGCGGGGGCGAGACCCAGTACTTC. Its translation: CASSPGTSGGETQYF.

The chain joins TRBV5-8 to TRBJ1-5; the D is unclear. Germline V gene data show CDR1 as SGHTS and CDR2 as YDEGEE. With 0 bases removed from V and 2 bases from J, the gap between germline ends came to 9 bases. The CDR3 runs 15 residues. The chain's CDR3 is CASSLGRVRNQPQHF. Here the CDR3 DNA reads TGTGCCAGCAGCTTGGGGAGGGTTCGCAATCAGCCCCAGCATTTT.